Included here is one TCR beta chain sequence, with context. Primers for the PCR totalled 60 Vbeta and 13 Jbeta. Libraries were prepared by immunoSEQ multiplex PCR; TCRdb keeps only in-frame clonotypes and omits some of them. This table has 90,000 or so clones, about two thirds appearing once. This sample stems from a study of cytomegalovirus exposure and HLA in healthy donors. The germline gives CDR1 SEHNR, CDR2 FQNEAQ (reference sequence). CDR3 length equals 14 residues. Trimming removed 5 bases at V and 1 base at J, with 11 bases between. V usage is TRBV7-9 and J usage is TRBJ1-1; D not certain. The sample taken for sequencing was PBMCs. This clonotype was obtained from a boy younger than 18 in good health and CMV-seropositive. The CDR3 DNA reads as TGTGCCAGCAGCCGCCCACAAGAGAACACTGAAGCTTTCTTT. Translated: CASSRPQENTEAFF.